These 2 T cell receptor beta chains were all obtained from the same sample, sequenced in a study of blood T cell repertoires in COVID-19. Clones were read by immunoSEQ multiplex PCR, and TCRdb kept only the in-frame ones, dropping some. In the table there are around 220,000 clones, more than 85% of which are singletons. The specimen was peripheral blood. These receptors all stem from a woman between 50 and 59 years old with COVID-19, enrolled during active disease.

This rearrangement joins TRBV27 to TRBJ2-3, with 11 bases fitting TRBD2. This CDR3 is built from 17 residues. The germline V gene has CDR1 MNHEY and CDR2 SMNVEV (reference sequence). J gave up 6 bases and V 4 bases, and 12 bases lay outside the gene matches. CDR3 DNA sequence: TGTGCCAGCAGTTCCGATTTTAGCGGGGGGGCCGAGGATACGCAGTATTTT. It specifies CASSSDFSGGAEDTQYF.

The chain couples TRBV7-2 to TRBJ2-3; 9 nucleotides agree with TRBD2. The CDR3 sequence is 16 residues long. CDR1 SGHTA and CDR2 FQGNSA come from the germline V gene. The trim removed 5 bases at V and 2 bases at J, leaving 8 bases unmatched. The CDR3 bases are TGTGCCAGCAGCCCAGACAGCGGGGGGCCCACAGATACGCAGTATTTT. This gives the protein CASSPDSGGPTDTQYF.